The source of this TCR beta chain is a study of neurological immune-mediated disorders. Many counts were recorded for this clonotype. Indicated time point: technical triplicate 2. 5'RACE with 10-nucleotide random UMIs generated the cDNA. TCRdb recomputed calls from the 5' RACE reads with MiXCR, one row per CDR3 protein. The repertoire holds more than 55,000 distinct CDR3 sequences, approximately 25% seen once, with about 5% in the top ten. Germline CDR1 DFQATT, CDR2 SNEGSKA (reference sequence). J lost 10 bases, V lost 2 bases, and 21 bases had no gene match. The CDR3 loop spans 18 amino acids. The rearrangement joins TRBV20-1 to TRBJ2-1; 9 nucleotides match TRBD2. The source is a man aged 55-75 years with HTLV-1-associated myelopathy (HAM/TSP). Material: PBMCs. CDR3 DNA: TGCAGTGCTAGAAAAAGGGGGTCTGGGCTAGCGGGAAGGAGGGAGCAGTTCTTC. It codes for CSARKRGSGLAGRREQFF.